The clone carrying this T cell receptor (beta chain) was seen a handful of times. TCRdb redid the clone calls on the PCR reads using MiXCR. The sample includes around 4,300 clones, more than 20% seen only once; the top ten take under 25%. The sample is drawn from a study of metastatic and nonmetastatic thyroid tumors. Ahead of thyroid surgery, no patient had received treatment of any kind. The CDR3 has 15 residues. Trimming shortened V by 6 bases and J by 0 bases, and 13 bases separated the two germline ends. Germline V gene data show CDR1 as SNHLY and CDR2 as FYNNEI. The chain carries TRBV2 and TRBJ2-3; D possibly matches TRBD1 or TRBD2 (5 bases each). The sample taken for sequencing was tumor tissue. This clonotype was obtained from a male donor with papillary thyroid cancer or a benign thyroid nodule (not recorded which). Some clones in this sample may be carry-over from other donors' samples. CDR3 in amino acids: CASRNRDQSTDTQYF. The CDR3 coding sequence is TGTGCCAGCAGAAACCGGGACCAAAGCACAGATACGCAGTATTTT. The full variable domain, its missing parts supplied by reference TRBV2 and TRBJ2-3, is EPEVTQTPSHQVTQMGQEVILRCVPISNHLYFYWYRQILGQKVEFLVSFYNNEISEKSEIFDDQFSVERPDGSNFTLKIRSTKLEDSAMYFCASRNRDQSTDTQYFGPGTRLTVL.